The entry that follows covers one T cell receptor (beta chain) sequence. The data stem from a study of CD8 T cells in Susac syndrome. Looked up from germline, CDR1 is SGHTA and CDR2 is FQGNSA. Between the trimmed V and J ends, which lost 2 bases and 5 bases, there was a span of 15 bases. CDR3 length equals 15 residues. After extraction with the RNeasy kit, about 0.45 to 1 ug of the RNA was reverse transcribed using random hexamers. TCRdb reanalysed the immunoSEQ multiplex PCR reads using MiXCR and keeps one entry per CDR3 protein. The table records about 210,000 distinct CDR3 sequences, 95% of them present only once.

The receptor was derived from a human donor with multiple sclerosis. The chain links TRBV7-2 to TRBJ2-5, with D perhaps TRBD1 or TRBD2 (6 bases each). Sequenced material: CD4+ T cells from PBMCs. This CDR3 reads CASSLRGEIKETQYF. CDR3 in DNA: TGTGCCAGCAGCTTAAGGGGGGAGATAAAGGAGACCCAGTACTTC.